Included here is one TCR beta chain sequence, with context. Its cognate antigen is unknown. The data were taken from a study of STAT3 mutations in large granular lymphocyte leukemia. Study in general: Over half of T-LGLL patients had one or more immunosuppressive regimens.

General observations from the study: Samples missed the first appearance of the clone. Every T-LGLL patient had at least one immunodominant TCRbeta clonotype. In several patients, dominant TCR clone burden exceeded STAT3 mutant burden.

Average productive template count per sample was 35,000 to 45,000. Assay: immunoSEQ multiplex PCR; the TCRdb copy retains only in-frame clones and omits some. The profile shows a few thousand clones, 50% to 75% of them singletons. Sample: peripheral blood mononuclear cells. This clonotype was sampled from a man between 60 and 70 years old with T-cell large granular lymphocyte leukemia. Some clones in this sample may be carry-over from other donors' samples.

CDR3 residues: CAWTELAGYNEQFF. The CDR3 DNA reads as TGTGCCTGGACTGAACTAGCGGGTTACAATGAGCAGTTCTTC. V is TRBV30 and J is TRBJ2-1; 9 bases map to TRBD2. The V gene's germline CDR1 is GTSNPN and CDR2 SVGIG (reference sequence). Losses at the gene ends were 4 bases for V and 4 bases for J; bases not matched to a gene: 5. CDR3 length equals 14 residues.